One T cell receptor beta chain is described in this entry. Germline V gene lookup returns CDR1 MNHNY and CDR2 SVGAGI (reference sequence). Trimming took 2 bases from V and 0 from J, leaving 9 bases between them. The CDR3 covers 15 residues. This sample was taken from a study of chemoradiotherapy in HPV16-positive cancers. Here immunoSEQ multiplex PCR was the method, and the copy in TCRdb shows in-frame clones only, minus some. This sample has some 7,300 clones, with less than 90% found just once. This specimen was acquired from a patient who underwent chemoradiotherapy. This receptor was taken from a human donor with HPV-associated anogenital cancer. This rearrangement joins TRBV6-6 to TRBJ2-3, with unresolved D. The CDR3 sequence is CASSYKGRSTDTQYF. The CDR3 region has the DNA TGTGCCAGCAGTTACAAGGGTCGGAGCACAGATACGCAGTATTTT.